A few counts support the clone carrying this T cell receptor (gamma chain). Antigen unknown. The sample holds other DNA sequences that translate to the same CDR3. These data originate in a study of Vδ1+ human thymocytes. General observations from the study: TRG sequences recurred across donors, whereas TRD sequences stayed essentially private. In the thymus, TRG and TRD repertoires looked highly polyclonal with Gaussian CDR3 lengths. Around a fifth of thymic delta-chain sequences were Vdelta2, with few Vdelta3, unlike blood Vdelta1+ controls.

Extracted RNA was reverse transcribed into cDNA. The CDR3 regions were amplified by multiplex PCR from V-gene primers to a constant-region primer. TCRdb applied CATT to the multiplex PCR reads for clone calling. The data contain tens of thousands of gamma-chain clones, 20% to 25% of them singletons. Unmatched junction bases numbered 5, after V lost 0 bases and J lost 6 bases. This CDR3 region has 13 residues. CDR1 and CDR2 from the germline V gene are VTNTFY and YDVSTARD (reference sequence). Material for sequencing was Vdelta1+ gamma-delta thymocytes from the thymus. Subset meaning: FACS-sorted CD3+ TCRalphabeta- TCRVdelta1+ TCRVdelta2- thymocytes. The sequence derives from a boy under three years old who had congenital heart surgery. V and J are TRGV3 and TRGJ1 or TRGJ2. The CDR3 nucleotides read TGTGCCACCTGGGACAGGTTCAGTTATAAGAAACTCTTT. Its protein product is CATWDRFSYKKLF.